This TCR beta chain was sequenced in a study of T cell responses to AZD1222 COVID-19 vaccine. As regards this clone: What it recognizes is unknown.

Study-level findings and limits: Nearly half of the spike-specific TCRs reportedly recognize variant regions that carry no mutations.

Trimming removed 1 base at V and 4 bases at J, with 13 bases between. The CDR3 runs to 15 residues. Per the germline V gene, CDR1 is LNHDA and CDR2 is SQIVND (reference sequence). Profiled with immunoSEQ multiplex PCR; TCRdb holds only in-frame clones, not every one. The sample yields about 110,000 clones, 75% to 95% seen once. This chain links TRBV19 with TRBJ1-1; weak D call: TRBD1 (6 bases). The sequence came from an adult who received the AZD1222 COVID-19 vaccine. Source: peripheral blood, taken 28 days after the second AZD1222 dose. The CDR3 region is CASSIATRGLTEAFF. The CDR3 coding sequence is TGTGCCAGTAGTATAGCTACCAGGGGCCTCACTGAAGCTTTCTTT.